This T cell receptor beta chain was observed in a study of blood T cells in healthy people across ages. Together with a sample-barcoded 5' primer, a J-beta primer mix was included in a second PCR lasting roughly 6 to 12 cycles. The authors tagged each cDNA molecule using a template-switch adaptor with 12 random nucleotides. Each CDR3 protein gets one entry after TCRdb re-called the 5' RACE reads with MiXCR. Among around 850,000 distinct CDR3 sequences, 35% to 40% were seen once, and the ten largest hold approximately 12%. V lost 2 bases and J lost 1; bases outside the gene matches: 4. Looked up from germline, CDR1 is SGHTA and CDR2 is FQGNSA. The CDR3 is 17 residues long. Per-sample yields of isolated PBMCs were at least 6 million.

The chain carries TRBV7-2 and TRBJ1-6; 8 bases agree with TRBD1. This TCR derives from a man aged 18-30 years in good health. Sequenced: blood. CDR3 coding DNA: TGTGCCAGCAGCTTAAAACAGGGGGTGTCCTATAATTCACCCCTCCACTTT. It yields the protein CASSLKQGVSYNSPLHF.